Listed below are T cell receptor beta chains from one sample, sequenced in a study of long-term antiretroviral therapy in people with HIV. The protocol was immunoSEQ multiplex PCR, while the TCRdb copy is restricted to in-frame clones and leaves out a portion. The sample includes 20,000 to 30,000 clones, 70% to 90% seen only once; the top ten take 4% to 6%. Sequencing used unsorted PBMCs, obtained roughly 2.6 years after starting antiretroviral therapy. These receptors were collected from a man aged 35 to 55 with HIV. The CDR3 runs from the conserved cysteine through the conserved F or W. Each record gives: V gene, J gene, D gene, clone size, CDR3 protein, CDR3 DNA. The D gene is left open where the match is weak. For some rows the clone size is stated as once, few or many, or as a class when expanded; others skip it.

v_call: TRBV6-1
j_call: TRBJ1-1
d_call: NA
clone_size: NA
cdr3_aa: CASSEGWTEAFF
cdr3_nt: TGTGCCAGCAGTGAAGGATGGACTGAAGCTTTCTTT

v_call: TRBV4-1
j_call: TRBJ2-7
d_call: NA
clone_size: NA
cdr3_aa: CASSQAPEPYEQYF
cdr3_nt: TGCGCCAGCAGCCAAGCTCCGGAACCCTACGAGCAGTACTTC

v_call: TRBV7-8
j_call: TRBJ1-2
d_call: NA
clone_size: few
cdr3_aa: CASSLAAGPPYGYTF
cdr3_nt: TGTGCCAGCAGCTTAGCAGCAGGGCCTCCCTATGGCTACACCTTC

v_call: TRBV28
j_call: TRBJ1-5
d_call: NA
clone_size: NA
cdr3_aa: CASSLFSGGTGYSSNNQPQHF
cdr3_nt: TGTGCCAGCAGTTTATTTTCCGGAGGGACGGGGTATTCCTCGAACAATCAGCCCCAGCATTTT

v_call: TRBV19
j_call: TRBJ1-4
d_call: NA
clone_size: NA
cdr3_aa: CASSITGTPNEKLFF
cdr3_nt: TGTGCCAGTAGTATTACCGGGACACCAAATGAAAAACTGTTTTTT

v_call: TRBV30
j_call: TRBJ2-7
d_call: NA
clone_size: once
cdr3_aa: CAWSVDGDYEQYF
cdr3_nt: TGTGCCTGGAGTGTAGATGGGGACTACGAGCAGTACTTC

v_call: TRBV5-1
j_call: TRBJ2-3
d_call: NA
clone_size: NA
cdr3_aa: CASSPNLRTTTDTQYF
cdr3_nt: TGCGCCAGCAGCCCAAACCTCAGGACGACTACAGATACGCAGTATTTT

v_call: TRBV5-1
j_call: TRBJ2-7
d_call: NA
clone_size: once
cdr3_aa: CASSMPTDSYEQYF
cdr3_nt: TGCGCCAGCAGCATGCCGACGGACTCCTACGAGCAGTACTTC

v_call: TRBV4-3
j_call: TRBJ2-7
d_call: NA
clone_size: few
cdr3_aa: CARLLYPRPEPHYEQYF
cdr3_nt: TGCGCCAGGCTACTCTACCCGCGGCCCGAGCCCCACTACGAGCAGTACTTC

v_call: TRBV7-8
j_call: TRBJ2-5
d_call: TRBD1
clone_size: NA
cdr3_aa: CASSLRRTGLETQYF
cdr3_nt: TGTGCCAGCAGCCTGCGGCGGACAGGGCTAGAGACCCAGTACTTC

v_call: TRBV27
j_call: TRBJ2-1
d_call: TRBD2
clone_size: NA
cdr3_aa: CASSPWTSGPNNEQFF
cdr3_nt: TGTGCCAGCAGTCCTTGGACTAGCGGGCCCAACAATGAGCAGTTCTTC

v_call: TRBV7-6
j_call: TRBJ1-1
d_call: NA
clone_size: once
cdr3_aa: CASSLGGRAENTEAFF
cdr3_nt: TGTGCCAGCAGCTTGGGGGGACGGGCGGAGAACACTGAAGCTTTCTTT

v_call: TRBV14
j_call: TRBJ2-5
d_call: NA
clone_size: NA
cdr3_aa: CASSQENSQETQYF
cdr3_nt: TGTGCCAGCAGCCAAGAGAACAGCCAAGAGACCCAGTACTTC

v_call: TRBV7-2
j_call: TRBJ2-7
d_call: TRBD1
clone_size: NA
cdr3_aa: CASSPRQGQTYEQYF
cdr3_nt: TGTGCCAGCAGCCCTCGACAGGGGCAAACCTACGAGCAGTACTTC

v_call: TRBV10-3
j_call: TRBJ2-5
d_call: TRBD2
clone_size: NA
cdr3_aa: CAISEGAGGETQYF
cdr3_nt: TGTGCCATCAGTGAGGGAGCGGGAGGGGAGACCCAGTACTTC

v_call: TRBV5-6
j_call: TRBJ2-7
d_call: TRBD1
clone_size: NA
cdr3_aa: CASSPGTGDSYEQYF
cdr3_nt: TGTGCCAGCAGCCCGGGGACAGGGGACTCCTACGAGCAGTACTTC

v_call: TRBV30
j_call: TRBJ1-4
d_call: NA
clone_size: NA
cdr3_aa: CAWSKGPNEKLFF
cdr3_nt: TGTGCCTGGAGCAAGGGACCAAATGAAAAACTGTTTTTT

v_call: TRBV11-3
j_call: TRBJ2-2
d_call: NA
clone_size: once
cdr3_aa: CASSPYGAGELFF
cdr3_nt: TGTGCCAGCAGCCCGTACGGGGCCGGGGAGCTGTTTTTT

v_call: TRBV18
j_call: TRBJ1-1
d_call: NA
clone_size: NA
cdr3_aa: CASSPPLGATRAFF
cdr3_nt: TGTGCCAGCTCACCACCGTTAGGAGCGACCCGAGCTTTCTTT

v_call: TRBV29-1
j_call: TRBJ1-5
d_call: TRBD1
clone_size: NA
cdr3_aa: CSGTQGAGQPQHF
cdr3_nt: TGCAGCGGAACACAGGGGGCGGGTCAGCCCCAGCATTTT

v_call: TRBV30
j_call: TRBJ2-1
d_call: NA
clone_size: NA
cdr3_aa: CAWSHHEQFF
cdr3_nt: TGTGCCTGGAGTCATCATGAGCAGTTCTTC

v_call: TRBV14
j_call: TRBJ1-2
d_call: TRBD1
clone_size: NA
cdr3_aa: CASSQRGQAPNSTSRGYTF
cdr3_nt: TGTGCCAGCAGCCAAAGGGGACAGGCTCCAAACTCGACCTCGAGGGGCTACACCTTC

v_call: TRBV27
j_call: TRBJ2-7
d_call: TRBD2
clone_size: NA
cdr3_aa: CASSLSGGYEQYF
cdr3_nt: TGTGCCAGCAGTTTATCGGGGGGGTACGAGCAGTACTTC